A single sample gave rise to the 24 T cell receptor beta chains below, sequenced in a study of control samples from healthy donors and cancer patients. Sequencing was performed with immunoSEQ multiplex PCR; in TCRdb, only in-frame clones are kept and a portion is missing. The sample lists about 140,000 clones, 80% to 90% occurring once. The sequenced sample was blood. The origin of the receptors is a woman in her thirties in good health.

The gene calls are TRBV6-1 and TRBJ2-5; D perhaps matches TRBD2 (5 bases). This CDR3 has 16 amino acids. CDR1 and CDR2 (germline): MNHNS, SASEGT. V was pared by 2 bases and J by 4 bases, with 17 bases between. The CDR3 loop is CASSESVGGPGETQYF. In DNA, the CDR3 is TGTGCCAGCAGTGAATCGGTCGGAGGCCCAGGAGAGACCCAGTACTTC.

V gene TRBV19 combines with J gene TRBJ1-5, with TRBD1 matching 8 bases. The CDR3 loop spans 16 amino acids. The ends lost 7 bases at V and 0 bases at J; junction bases unmatched: 8. Looked up from germline, CDR1 is LNHDA and CDR2 is SQIVND (reference sequence). DNA for the CDR3: TGTGCCAGTATGGCGGGACAGGCTTATAGCAATCAGCCCCAGCATTTT. Translated: CASMAGQAYSNQPQHF.

In DNA, the CDR3 is TGTGCCAGCAGTGAAGGGGGGCAGGGAGGCGAGCAGTACTTC. This encodes CASSEGGQGGEQYF. The chain joins TRBV6-1 to TRBJ2-7; either TRBD1 or TRBD2 may fit D (6 bases each). Trimming removed 1 base from V and 6 bases from J, with 13 bases in between. The CDR3 is 14 residues long. In germline, CDR1 is MNHNS, CDR2 SASEGT.

V is TRBV3-1 (or the pseudogene TRBV3-2) and J is TRBJ1-2; D not resolved. This CDR3 has 16 residues. Germline V gene sequence: CDR1 LGHDT, CDR2 YNNKEL (reference sequence). V lost 1 base and J 2 bases, leaving 14 bases between the germline ends. The CDR3 sequence is CASSQGFDRVNYGYTF. CDR3 bases: TGTGCCAGCAGCCAAGGCTTCGATCGGGTAAACTATGGCTACACCTTC.

This clone was seen once. The rearrangement links TRBV6-5 to TRBJ2-2, with 7 positions matching TRBD1. There are 15 residues in the CDR3. CDR1 MNHEY and CDR2 SVGAGI come from the germline V gene. Trimming cost V 5 bases and J 6 bases; bases outside gene matches: 9. The CDR3 DNA follows: TGTGCCAGCAGTCGCCCGACAGGGAAACCCGGGGAGCTGTTTTTT. Amino acid sequence: CASSRPTGKPGELFF.

This rearrangement joins TRBV19 to TRBJ2-7; unclear D gene. V lost 3 bases and J lost 6, with 12 bases in between. CDR1 and CDR2 from the germline V gene are LNHDA and SQIVND (reference sequence). This CDR3 has 13 amino acids. The CDR3 loop reads CASSMAQSGEQYF. The CDR3 DNA follows: TGTGCCAGTAGTATGGCCCAATCAGGCGAGCAGTACTTC.

The V gene is TRBV5-6, the J gene TRBJ2-1; D remains unclear. Trimming removed 4 bases from V and 4 bases from J, with 6 bases in between. This CDR3 region has 12 residues. CDR1 and CDR2 from the germline V gene are SGHDT and YYEEEE. Here the CDR3 reads CASSLRYNEQFF. CDR3 coding DNA: TGTGCCAGCAGCCTCCGGTACAATGAGCAGTTCTTC.

The genes are TRBV11-3 and TRBJ2-1, with unresolved D. From germline, CDR1 is SGHNT and CDR2 YENEEA. V was pared by 5 bases and J by 6 bases, with 8 bases between. This CDR3 contains 12 residues. CDR3 amino acids: CASSIGANEQFF. As DNA, the CDR3 is TGTGCCAGCAGCATCGGAGCCAATGAGCAGTTCTTC.

The chain carries TRBV19 and TRBJ2-7, with 7 positions matching TRBD2. Germline values: CDR1 LNHDA, CDR2 SQIVND (reference sequence). There are 15 residues in the CDR3. J was trimmed by 0 bases and V by 3 bases; bases with no gene match: 5. The DNA for the CDR3 is TGTGCCAGTAGTATGGGGGGGGGTCCCTCCTACGAGCAGTACTTC. Protein sequence: CASSMGGGPSYEQYF. The whole variable domain, remainder taken from reference TRBV19 and TRBJ2-7, is DGGITQSPKYLFRKEGQNVTLSCEQNLNHDAMYWYRQDPGQGLRLIYYSQIVNDFQKGDIAEGYSVSREKKESFPLTVTSAQKNPTAFYLCASSMGGGPSYEQYFGPGTRLTVT.

The V call is TRBV5-1, the J call TRBJ1-1, with 7 positions matching TRBD1. J was trimmed by 2 bases and V by 5 bases; bases with no gene match: 6. There are 14 residues in the CDR3. Per the germline V gene, CDR1 is SGHRS and CDR2 is YFSETQ. The CDR3 reads CASRTGTVNTEAFF. In DNA form, the CDR3 reads TGCGCCAGCAGAACCGGGACAGTCAACACTGAAGCTTTCTTT.

The chain carries TRBV11-2 and TRBJ1-6; TRBD1 agrees at 7 bases. The CDR3 extends over 15 amino acids. Germline trimming cut 0 bases from V and 5 bases from J; bases unmatched to any gene: 1. In germline, CDR1 is SGHAT, CDR2 FQNNGV. CDR3 region: CASSLEGQNNSPLHF. The CDR3 nucleotides are TGTGCCAGCAGCTTAGAGGGACAGAATAATTCACCCCTCCACTTT.

The chain has TRBV21-1 and TRBJ2-4; TRBD1 is the table's D call and was not checked against the DNA. TRBV21-1 is an annotated pseudogene. The CDR3 totals 19 residues. This chain's CDR3 is CASSKVGQGPNLAKNIQYF. CDR3 DNA: TGTGCCAGCAGCAAAGTTGGACAGGGGCCCAACCTAGCCAAAAACATTCAGTACTTC.

This chain joins TRBV6-4 and TRBJ2-2; a possible D gene is TRBD1 (6 bases). Trimming pared 6 bases from V and 0 bases from J, leaving 11 bases between. This CDR3 has 15 residues. Germline CDR1 and CDR2: MRHNA and SNTAGT. The CDR3 DNA follows: TGTGCCAGCAGACCGGACAGAGCGAACACCGGGGAGCTGTTTTTT. Its protein is CASRPDRANTGELFF.

The chain joins TRBV10-1 to TRBJ1-5; a possible D gene is TRBD1 (6 bases). This CDR3 spans 14 amino acids. V was trimmed by 7 bases and J by 4 bases, leaving 14 bases between them. Per the germline V gene, CDR1 is WNHNN and CDR2 is SYGVQD (reference sequence). Here the CDR3 reads CASKKGGANQPQHF. The CDR3 region has the DNA TGCGCCAGCAAAAAGGGGGGGGCGAATCAGCCCCAGCATTTT.

This clone was seen only once. The V and J genes are TRBV18 and TRBJ1-5; D uncertain. The germline V gene has CDR1 KGHSH and CDR2 LQKENI. V gave up 3 bases and J gave up 0 bases, with 9 bases separating them. There are 15 residues in the CDR3. The chain's CDR3 is CASSPREGSNQPQHF. CDR3 in DNA: TGTGCCAGCTCACCCCGAGAGGGTAGCAATCAGCCCCAGCATTTT.

J is TRBJ1-2 and V is TRBV29-1; no firm D call. The V end lost 8 bases, the J end lost 3 bases, and 13 bases lay between the germline ends. Germline CDR1 reads SQVTM; CDR2 reads ANQGSEA. The CDR3 has 12 residues. For the CDR3, the DNA is TGCAGCATCGGTGGCCGCGACTATGGCTACACCTTC. This encodes CSIGGRDYGYTF.

The chain joins TRBV6-5 to TRBJ1-1, with D uncertain. V lost 5 bases and J 1 base, leaving 11 bases between the germline ends. Germline V gene data show CDR1 as MNHEY and CDR2 as SVGAGI. The CDR3 contains 14 residues. The CDR3 region has the DNA TGTGCCAGCAGTCCTACACACAGGAACACTGAAGCTTTCTTT. The encoded protein is CASSPTHRNTEAFF.

With regard to this clone: Other DNA sequences within the sample encode an identical CDR3. Here the CDR3 reads CASSFPGGNYGYTF. DNA for the CDR3: TGTGCCAGCAGTTTCCCAGGGGGTAACTATGGCTACACCTTC. The J gene is TRBJ1-2, the V gene TRBV28; 7 bases agree with TRBD1. The CDR3 is made up of 14 amino acids. From germline, CDR1 is MDHEN and CDR2 SYDVKM. With V trimmed by 3 bases and J by 1 base, 2 bases remained unmatched.

V gene TRBV6-6 combines with J gene TRBJ2-7, with TRBD2 matching 10 bases. This CDR3 spans 15 amino acids. In germline, CDR1 is MNHNY, CDR2 SVGAGI (reference sequence). Unmatched junction bases numbered 7, after V lost 5 bases and J lost 3 bases. This CDR3 reads CASSPVAGGDYEQYF. CDR3 DNA sequence: TGTGCCAGCAGTCCCGTAGCGGGAGGAGACTACGAGCAGTACTTC.

The chain carries TRBV27 and TRBJ1-1; 7 nucleotides agree with TRBD1. There are 16 residues in the CDR3. The germline gives CDR1 MNHEY, CDR2 SMNVEV (reference sequence). Trimming took 3 bases from V and 4 from J; bases not matched to a gene: 11. CDR3: CASSFEGYRGSTEAFF. Here the CDR3 DNA reads TGTGCCAGCAGTTTTGAGGGTTACAGGGGCAGCACTGAAGCTTTCTTT.

The rearrangement joins TRBV29-1 to TRBJ2-5, with D hard to call. V dropped 4 bases and J dropped 5 bases, with 17 bases sitting between them. Germline V lookup: CDR1 SQVTM, CDR2 ANQGSEA. The CDR3 contains 14 residues. CDR3 bases: TGCAGCGTTGTCTCGGATTCCCCTGGGGAGACCCAGTACTTC. It encodes CSVVSDSPGETQYF.

J is TRBJ2-7 and V is TRBV19; D not resolved. The CDR3 totals 14 residues. V was shortened by 7 bases and J by 0 bases, with 13 bases between the two germline ends. In germline, CDR1 is LNHDA, CDR2 SQIVND (reference sequence). DNA of the CDR3: TGTGCCAGTACTCTTGGCGGAAACTCCTACGAGCAGTACTTC. Translated, it gives CASTLGGNSYEQYF.

This chain joins TRBV9 and TRBJ2-1; D is possibly TRBD1 (5 bases). Trimming took off 0 bases at V and 9 bases at J, with 10 bases between the two ends. The CDR3 loop spans 13 amino acids. Germline lookup yields CDR1 SGDLS and CDR2 YYNGEE. The CDR3 sequence: CASSVEGWGEQFF. As DNA, the CDR3 is TGTGCCAGCAGCGTAGAGGGGTGGGGTGAGCAGTTCTTC.

This clone has a single count. The chain links TRBV5-1 to TRBJ1-2, with 7 bases that match TRBD1. The ends lost 0 bases at V and 5 bases at J; junction bases unmatched: 4. The CDR3 spans 14 residues. The germline V gene encodes CDR1 SGHRS and CDR2 YFSETQ. The CDR3 spells CASSLVAGGYGYTF. CDR3 DNA sequence: TGCGCCAGCAGCTTGGTGGCAGGGGGATATGGCTACACCTTC.